This T cell receptor beta chain was recorded in a study of T cells expressing NK-cell markers. Looking at the study overall: With respect to HCMV, seven of the eight sequenced donors were seropositive, and one was seronegative.

TCRdb reworked the 5' RACE reads into one entry per CDR3 protein, no DNA. Reported are a few thousand distinct CDR3 sequences; the ten largest clones contain roughly 14%. This CDR3 spans 16 amino acids. Germline V lookup: CDR1 SGHDN, CDR2 FVKESK. This receptor was identified in a man between 18 and 35 years old in good health. Material: blood T cells: a sorted CD56 or NKG2C T cell subset, CD4+ or CD8+ T cells, or bulk PBMC T cells (not recorded which). V usage is TRBV14 and J usage is TRBJ2-3; TCRdb names TRBD2, which stays unverified in the absence of DNA. The CDR3: CASSPLAVVLTDTQYF.